These T cell receptor beta chains were read from a single sample in a study of brain T cells in children with intractable seizures. Here immunoSEQ multiplex PCR was the method, and the copy in TCRdb shows in-frame clones only, minus some. The sample includes about 350,000 clones, about 94% of them seen just once. Sequencing was performed on peripheral blood, taken less than 6 months after surgery. The receptors were sampled from a boy under two years old with tuberous sclerosis and intractable seizures. The CDR3 runs from the conserved cysteine through the conserved F or W. Each record gives: V gene, D gene, J gene, CDR3 protein, CDR3 DNA. D genes are given only for firm matches.

v_call: TRBV4-1; d_call: -; j_call: TRBJ1-5; cdr3_aa: CASSQDYRVGESMQPQHF; cdr3_nt: TGCGCCAGCAGCCAAGATTATAGGGTCGGCGAGTCTATGCAGCCCCAGCATTTT
v_call: TRBV11-2; d_call: -; j_call: TRBJ1-2; cdr3_aa: CASSPSVPGSGGYGYTF; cdr3_nt: TGTGCCAGCAGCCCCTCGGTTCCGGGGAGTGGGGGCTACGGCTACACCTTC
v_call: TRBV4-2; d_call: -; j_call: TRBJ1-3; cdr3_aa: CASSPDGNTIYF; cdr3_nt: TGTGCCAGCAGCCCGGACGGAAACACCATATATTTT
v_call: TRBV5-8; d_call: -; j_call: TRBJ2-3; cdr3_aa: CASSRGFGSDTQYF; cdr3_nt: TGTGCCAGCAGCCGGGGCTTTGGGTCAGATACGCAGTATTTT
v_call: TRBV9; d_call: TRBD1; j_call: TRBJ1-5; cdr3_aa: CASSKETGPNQPQHF; cdr3_nt: TGTGCCAGCAGCAAAGAGACAGGGCCCAATCAGCCCCAGCATTTT
v_call: TRBV6-5; d_call: -; j_call: TRBJ1-2; cdr3_aa: CASSYSGDVRYGYTF; cdr3_nt: TGTGCCAGCAGTTACTCAGGCGACGTGAGATATGGCTACACCTTC
v_call: TRBV5-8; d_call: TRBD1; j_call: TRBJ2-1; cdr3_aa: CASSGGQSYNEQFF; cdr3_nt: TGTGCCAGCAGCGGGGGACAGTCCTACAATGAGCAGTTCTTC
v_call: TRBV5-1; d_call: TRBD1; j_call: TRBJ2-6; cdr3_aa: CASSPPGQGNSGANVLTF; cdr3_nt: TGCGCCAGCAGCCCTCCGGGACAGGGGAACTCTGGGGCCAACGTCCTGACTTTC
v_call: TRBV18; d_call: TRBD1; j_call: TRBJ2-3; cdr3_aa: CASSSQGASTDTQYF; cdr3_nt: TGTGCCAGCTCGTCACAGGGGGCCTCCACAGATACGCAGTATTTT
v_call: TRBV27; d_call: -; j_call: TRBJ1-4; cdr3_aa: CASSLTLQSEKLFF; cdr3_nt: TGTGCCAGCAGTTTGACACTCCAGAGTGAAAAACTGTTTTTT
v_call: TRBV11-2; d_call: TRBD1; j_call: TRBJ2-7; cdr3_aa: CASSSHSFKQGERSEQYF; cdr3_nt: TGTGCCAGCAGCTCGCACTCGTTCAAACAGGGGGAGAGGTCCGAGCAGTACTTC
v_call: TRBV24-1; d_call: TRBD1; j_call: TRBJ2-5; cdr3_aa: CATSSGTGNEETQYF; cdr3_nt: TGTGCCACCAGCTCCGGGACAGGGAACGAAGAGACCCAGTACTTC